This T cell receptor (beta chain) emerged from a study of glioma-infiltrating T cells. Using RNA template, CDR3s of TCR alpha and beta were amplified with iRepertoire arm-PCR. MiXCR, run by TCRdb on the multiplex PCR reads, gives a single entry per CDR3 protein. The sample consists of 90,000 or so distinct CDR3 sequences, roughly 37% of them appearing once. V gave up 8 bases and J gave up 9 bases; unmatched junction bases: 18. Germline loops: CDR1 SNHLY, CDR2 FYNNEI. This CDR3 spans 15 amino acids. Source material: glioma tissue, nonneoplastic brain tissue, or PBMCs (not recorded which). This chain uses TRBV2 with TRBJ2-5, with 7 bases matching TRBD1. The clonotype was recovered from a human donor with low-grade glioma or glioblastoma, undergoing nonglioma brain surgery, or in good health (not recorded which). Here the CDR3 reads CASYRGEGPNQPQYF. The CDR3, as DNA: TGTGCCAGCTACAGGGGTGAGGGGCCCAATCAGCCCCAGTACTTC.